The rows below give T cell receptor beta chains drawn from one sample of a study of T cell responses to AZD1222 COVID-19 vaccine. Here immunoSEQ multiplex PCR was the method, and the copy in TCRdb shows in-frame clones only, minus some. The data show approximately 89,000 clones, with approximately 90% seen just once and more than 4.5% held by the top ten. Sequenced here: peripheral blood, sampled on day 0 of AZD1222 vaccination. The receptors were gathered from an adult in good health. Both conserved end residues are trimmed from each CDR3.

>TRBV28|TRBJ2-5
ASSFVIFGAGEETQY
>TRBV5-1|TRBJ2-7
ATSASGRRYEQY
>TRBV5-4|TRBJ2-1
ASSLESSGYNEQF
>TRBV19|TRBJ1-4
ASSISGTEKLF
>TRBV10-2|TRBJ2-7
ASRGTGSSYEQY
>TRBV19|TRBJ1-1
ASSMPTGVNTEAF
>TRBV11-2|TRBJ2-1
ASRIAGGLVVNEQF
>TRBV6-2/TRBV6-3|TRBJ1-1
ASSSLLRAVNTEAF
>TRBV28|TRBJ2-5
ASGKGFQETQY
>TRBV6-2/TRBV6-3|TRBJ1-2
ASSYYSGYT
>TRBV11-2|TRBJ1-1
ASSPSPMNTEAF
>TRBV30|TRBJ2-5
AWSVQPGPQEAQY
>TRBV27|TRBJ2-7
ASSSGEPPHEQY
>TRBV29-1|TRBJ2-5
SVGSVQETQY
>TRBV6-5|TRBJ2-7
ASSYSPQVEQY
>TRBV5-1|TRBJ1-5
ASSWGPENQPQH
>TRBV19|TRBJ2-7
ASKRKREGLYEQY
>TRBV2|TRBJ2-3
ASSRLISTDTQY
>TRBV9|TRBJ2-7
ASSVVGTGDEQY
>TRBV11-1|TRBJ2-4
ASSPQVAKNIQY
>TRBV7-9|TRBJ1-1
ASALDGNTEAF
>TRBV24-1|TRBJ2-7
ATSDGPGRASYEQY
>TRBV6-5|TRBJ1-6
ASSYSPEENSPLH
>TRBV28|TRBJ2-3
ASSPLGGLWTDTQY
>TRBV6-5|TRBJ2-7
ATDVAVTYEQY
>TRBV4-2|TRBJ2-5
ASSQARLAGNQETQY
>TRBV2|TRBJ2-5
ACDRGWAVVETQY
>TRBV19|TRBJ1-2
ASSILTAASSGYT
>TRBV5-1|TRBJ2-7
ASSLGQGASGEQY
>TRBV14|TRBJ2-7
ASSRDRGQTYEQY
>TRBV7-2|TRBJ1-5
ASSLAAGNSQPQH
>TRBV29-1|TRBJ1-5
SARTGEGQPQH
>TRBV5-1|TRBJ2-5
ASSLGQGSQETQY
>TRBV6-5|TRBJ2-7
ASSYRGQGTYEQY
>TRBV6-1|TRBJ2-1
ASSEDDATYNEQF
>TRBV10-1|TRBJ2-2
ASSVGGRELF
>TRBV6-1|TRBJ1-2
ASSEAAGKVYGYT
>TRBV24-1|TRBJ2-5
ATSESETQY
>TRBV28|TRBJ1-5
ASTLAGTGAPPQH
>TRBV19|TRBJ1-3
ASTGIREGVLSGNTIY
>TRBV24-1|TRBJ1-4
ATSGGEPTNEKLF
>TRBV3-1/TRBV3-2|TRBJ1-1
ASSRTGMNTEAF
>TRBV7-2|TRBJ2-5
ASSFIGTGAIQETQY
>TRBV5-1|TRBJ1-2
ASSLDRDRPNYGYT
>TRBV6-2/TRBV6-3|TRBJ2-1
ASSIGTDNEQF
>TRBV10-1|TRBJ2-5
ASSESRGQGTQY
>TRBV5-1|TRBJ2-3
ASSFYGGTDTQY
>TRBV4-1|TRBJ2-7
ASSQSWGGDRSSYEQY
>TRBV5-1|TRBJ2-2
ASSVGPGRIGELF
>TRBV9|TRBJ2-7
ASSADGYEQY
>TRBV2|TRBJ2-3
ASRRVLRDTQY
>TRBV3-1/TRBV3-2|TRBJ2-7
ASSRGGTGAYEQY
>TRBV7-2|TRBJ2-5
ASSLGLFGGVGETQY